This T cell receptor (beta chain) was sequenced in a study of T-cell reconstitution after alpha-beta-depleted transplantation in children. Many counts were recorded for this clonotype. Researchers prepared the TCRbeta library using unique molecular identifiers, the study reports. TCRdb re-derived calls from the PCR reads in MiXCR, one entry per CDR3 protein. The sample shows a few hundred thousand distinct CDR3 sequences, roughly 9.5% of them seen only once. The material sequenced was PBMCs from the stem cell graft donor, taken from the stem cell graft. The receptor's source is a human donor who donated a stem cell graft to a child with SCID.

The CDR3 spells CASSPGGDEQFF. In nucleotides, the CDR3 is TGTGCCAGCAGCCCCGGCGGGGATGAGCAGTTCTTC. The genes are TRBV5-5 and TRBJ2-1, with a tentative D call TRBD2 (6 bases). Germline V gene data show CDR1 as SGHKS and CDR2 as YYEKEE (reference sequence). V was clipped by 4 bases and J by 8 bases, with 10 bases between them. This CDR3 is 12 amino acids long.